The 8 T cell receptor beta chains below all came from one sample that was sequenced in a study of cytomegalovirus exposure and HLA in healthy donors. This PCR relied on a set of 60 Vbeta primers and 13 Jbeta primers. Profiling relied on immunoSEQ multiplex PCR, and the TCRdb table lists in-frame clones only, not all of them. The sample shows some 130,000 clones, around 69% of them seen only once. The material sequenced was PBMCs. The receptors were gathered from a human donor in good health.

The rearrangement uses TRBV6-5 and TRBJ1-2; D unclear. This CDR3 has 15 residues. The V and J ends lost 0 bases and 4 bases respectively, with 12 bases between them. Germline V lookup: CDR1 MNHEY, CDR2 SVGAGI. This chain's CDR3 is CASSYSPSNSYGYTF. CDR3 sequence (DNA): TGTGCCAGCAGTTACTCCCCCTCAAACAGCTATGGCTACACCTTC.

This clone has only a few counts. The chain combines TRBV27 with TRBJ1-3; TRBD1 might be the D (6 bases). CDR1 MNHEY and CDR2 SMNVEV come from the germline V gene (reference sequence). The CDR3 covers 15 residues. Trimming cost V 7 bases and J 0 bases, with 13 bases left between them. This CDR3 is CASTRTADSGNTIYF. For the CDR3, the DNA is TGTGCCAGCACCCGGACAGCTGACTCTGGAAACACCATATATTTT.

This chain links TRBV28 with TRBJ1-2; 7 nucleotides align to TRBD1. CDR3 size: 16 residues. Losses at the gene ends were 5 bases for V and 4 bases for J; bases not matched to a gene: 13. Germline V gives CDR1 MDHEN, CDR2 SYDVKM. The CDR3, as DNA: TGTGCCAGCAGTCCGCTCCGACAGGGATTCTCCTATGGCTACACCTTC. It specifies CASSPLRQGFSYGYTF.

This clone was counted a few times. As DNA, the CDR3 is TGTGCCAGCAGCCCCGTTGGGGGCCGCGGCGAGCAGTACTTC. It specifies CASSPVGGRGEQYF. V is TRBV7-9 and J is TRBJ2-7; perhaps TRBD1 as D (6 bases). Per the germline V gene, CDR1 is SEHNR and CDR2 is FQNEAQ (reference sequence). The CDR3 runs 14 residues. V was pared by 5 bases and J by 6 bases, with 17 bases between.

The chain recombines TRBV2 with TRBJ1-4, with TRBD1 identical over 7 bases. CDR1 SNHLY and CDR2 FYNNEI come from the germline V gene. The CDR3 extends over 15 amino acids. V dropped 6 bases and J dropped 4; count of bases not matched to a gene: 8. CDR3 DNA sequence: TGTGCCAGCAGCGCCCTCGGGACAGTTAATGAAAAACTGTTTTTT. Amino acids: CASSALGTVNEKLFF.

This chain joins TRBV18 and TRBJ2-7; D is perhaps TRBD2 (6 bases). CDR1 is KGHSH, CDR2 LQKENI, per germline. The V gene lost 0 bases and the J gene lost 1 base, with 13 bases spanning the gap. The CDR3 has 16 amino acids. The CDR3 spells CASSPPGGATSYEQYF. CDR3 in DNA: TGTGCCAGCTCACCACCGGGCGGGGCCACTTCCTACGAGCAGTACTTC.

This clone was recorded once. The J gene is TRBJ1-5, the V gene TRBV6-5; 8 bases line up with TRBD1. Unmatched junction bases numbered 5, after V lost 4 bases and J lost 0 bases. Per the germline V gene, CDR1 is MNHEY and CDR2 is SVGAGI. The CDR3 runs 16 residues. CDR3 in DNA: TGTGCCAGCAGTTCGGGACAGGTGTATAGCAATCAGCCCCAGCATTTT. Its translation: CASSSGQVYSNQPQHF.

The chain links TRBV5-8 to TRBJ1-3, with D possibly TRBD1 on 6 matching bases. The germline V gene encodes CDR1 SGHTS and CDR2 YDEGEE. The V end was cut by 4 bases, the J end by 8 bases, with 22 bases between. The CDR3 consists of 16 residues. The CDR3 sequence is CASSPGPPQGLDTIYF. In DNA form, the CDR3 reads TGTGCCAGCAGCCCCGGGCCCCCTCAGGGGTTGGACACCATATATTTT.